The 19 T cell receptor beta chains listed next were all sequenced from one sample in a study of shared clonotypes between healthy human individuals. The method was immunoSEQ multiplex PCR; TCRdb's version includes in-frame clones alone and lacks a portion of them. The sample yields about 1 million clones, 65% to 75% seen once. Sequences were obtained from memory CD4+ T cells sorted from blood. The subset denotes: CD45RA-negative fraction. The source is a man between 18 and 35 years old in good health.

The chain combines TRBV5-6 with TRBJ1-2; 9 positions match TRBD1. The V segment lost 1 base and the J segment 8 bases; nucleotides outside the gene matches: 6. Germline loops: CDR1 SGHDT, CDR2 YYEEEE. The CDR3 is made up of 14 amino acids. The CDR3 bases are TGTGCCAGCAGCTTGAGACAGGGGGGTCGAGGCTACACCTTC. Its protein is CASSLRQGGRGYTF.

The chain recombines TRBV7-3 with TRBJ2-5; D remains ambiguous. The germline V gene encodes CDR1 SGHTA and CDR2 FQGTGA. Trimming cost V 2 bases and J 5 bases, with 12 bases left between them. CDR3 size: 14 residues. CDR3 nucleotides: TGTGCCAGCAGCTTAGGGCCGGTCGGGGAGACCCAGTACTTC. Protein product: CASSLGPVGETQYF.

This sequence joins TRBV4-3 and TRBJ1-1; D remains ambiguous. The CDR3 length is 15 residues. Germline lookup yields CDR1 LGHNA and CDR2 YSLEER. Trimming took off 4 bases at V and 4 bases at J, with 16 bases between the two ends. CDR3 in amino acids: CASSLSEGKGTEAFF. The CDR3, as DNA: TGCGCCAGCAGCCTATCGGAGGGTAAGGGCACTGAAGCTTTCTTT.

The gene calls are TRBV27 and TRBJ1-5; 9 bases match TRBD1. CDR1 is MNHEY, CDR2 SMNVEV, per germline (reference sequence). Germline trimming cut 0 bases from V and 7 bases from J; bases unmatched to any gene: 4. The CDR3 runs to 15 residues. The CDR3 loop is CASSLSSGQGQPQHF. CDR3 sequence (DNA): TGTGCCAGCAGTTTATCCTCGGGACAGGGCCAGCCCCAGCATTTT.

This clone was recorded a few times. This chain uses TRBV5-1 with TRBJ2-1; 8 bases fit TRBD2. This CDR3 is 17 amino acids long. V was clipped by 0 bases and J by 0 bases; unmatched bases: 5. Germline values: CDR1 SGHRS, CDR2 YFSETQ. The CDR3 region is CASSLEGGGNSYNEQFF. Written as DNA, the CDR3 is TGCGCCAGCAGCTTGGAGGGCGGGGGGAACTCCTACAATGAGCAGTTCTTC.

V and J are TRBV11-3 and TRBJ2-1; 12 nucleotides agree with TRBD2. This CDR3 contains 13 residues. Trimming took 5 bases from V and 13 from J; bases not matched to a gene: 6. The germline V gene has CDR1 SGHNT and CDR2 YENEEA. The CDR3 nucleotides read TGTGCCAGCAGCCCAGGGACTAGCGGGCCTCAGTTCTTC. This encodes CASSPGTSGPQFF.

CDR3 loop: CAWTEGQGRFRYGYTF. The CDR3 region has the DNA TGTGCCTGGACGGAGGGACAGGGGAGGTTTAGGTATGGCTACACCTTC. V and J are TRBV30 and TRBJ1-2; TRBD1 matches 10 bases. The V segment lost 4 bases and the J segment 5 bases; nucleotides outside the gene matches: 13. The CDR3 has 16 amino acids. Germline V gives CDR1 GTSNPN, CDR2 SVGIG (reference sequence). Combining the CDR3 with reference TRBV30 and TRBJ1-2 gives the whole variable domain SQTIHQWPATLVQPVGSPLSLECTVEGTSNPNLYWYRQAAGRGLQLLFYSVGIGQISSEVPQNLSASRPQDRQFILSSKKLLLSDSGFYLCAWTEGQGRFRYGYTFGSGTRLTVV.

This chain joins TRBV18 and TRBJ2-7; D not resolved. The CDR3 extends over 12 amino acids. V lost 1 base and J lost 2, with 3 bases in between. Germline loops: CDR1 KGHSH, CDR2 LQKENI. The CDR3 loop is CASSPQTYEQYF. The DNA of the CDR3 is TGTGCCAGCTCACCACAAACCTACGAGCAGTACTTC.

This clone was recorded a few times. This sample includes further DNA sequences coding for the same CDR3. The chain recombines TRBV6-1 with TRBJ1-5, with unresolved D. The CDR3 loop spans 14 amino acids. V was pared by 3 bases and J by 1 base, with 7 bases between. From germline, CDR1 is MNHNS and CDR2 SASEGT. CDR3 coding DNA: TGTGCCAGCAGTGATGGCCTCAGCAATCAGCCCCAGCATTTT. It yields the protein CASSDGLSNQPQHF.

The chain joins TRBV5-6 to TRBJ2-7, with TRBD2 matching 11 bases. There are 14 residues in the CDR3. V lost 6 bases to trimming and J lost 5 bases; unmatched junction nucleotides: 7. Germline V gene lookup returns CDR1 SGHDT and CDR2 YYEEEE. The CDR3 coding sequence is TGTGCCAGCACACTAGCGGGAGTATTCGACGAGCAGTACTTC. Translated: CASTLAGVFDEQYF. The full variable domain, with the rest looked up from reference TRBV5-6 and TRBJ2-7, is DAGVTQSPTHLIKTRGQQVTLRCSPKSGHDTVSWYQQALGQGPQFIFQYYEEEERQRGNFPDRFSGHQFPNYSSELNVNALLLGDSALYLCASTLAGVFDEQYFGPGTRLTVT.

In the case of this clone: A far larger clone is a single base away, which makes a read error likely. The identical CDR3 is also encoded by other nucleotide sequences in the sample. The chain joins TRBV2 to TRBJ1-5; TRBD1 might be the D (6 bases). Germline V gives CDR1 SNHLY, CDR2 FYNNEI. The CDR3 is 14 amino acids. The CDR3 DNA follows: TGTGCCAGCAGCCAAGGACAGCTAAATCAGCCTCAGCATTTT. Encoded protein: CASSQGQLNQPQHF.

This clone was counted only a few times. The identical CDR3 is also encoded by other nucleotide sequences in the sample. The chain is built from TRBV28 and TRBJ2-5; D call uncertain. V gave up 2 bases and J gave up 1 base, with 11 bases separating them. The CDR3 covers 15 residues. Germline CDR1 MDHEN, CDR2 SYDVKM. The CDR3 loop is CASSLGLGGQETQYF. CDR3 DNA sequence: TGTGCCAGCAGTTTAGGATTGGGCGGCCAAGAGACCCAGTACTTC. Complete variable domain (other parts from reference TRBV28 and TRBJ2-5): DVKVTQSSRYLVKRTGEKVFLECVQDMDHENMFWYRQDPGLGLRLIYFSYDVKMKEKGDIPEGYSVSREKKERFSLILESASTNQTSMYLCASSLGLGGQETQYFGPGTRLLVL.

This clone came up once. This chain joins TRBV5-4 and TRBJ2-7; tentatively, D is TRBD2 (5 bases). The CDR3 has 16 amino acids. The V end was cut by 0 bases, the J end by 0 bases, with 13 bases between. The germline CDR1 and CDR2 sequences are SGHNT and YYREEE (reference sequence). CDR3 sequence: CASSLGGGRTSYEQYF. CDR3 nucleotides: TGTGCCAGCAGCTTGGGTGGCGGGCGGACCTCCTACGAGCAGTACTTC.

This clone was detected only a few times. This chain links TRBV5-1 with TRBJ2-1; D perhaps matches TRBD1 (6 bases). V was cut by 4 bases and J by 6 bases, with 17 bases left in between. This CDR3 has 15 residues. The V gene's germline CDR1 is SGHRS and CDR2 YFSETQ. CDR3 region: CASSPWAGALNEQFF. DNA for the CDR3: TGCGCCAGCAGCCCATGGGCAGGGGCCCTCAATGAGCAGTTCTTC.

The CDR3 DNA reads TGTGCCTGGAGTGCCCCGGCAGGGGCTGGAAACACCATATATTTT. Its translation is CAWSAPAGAGNTIYF. This chain links TRBV30 with TRBJ1-3, with TRBD1 as a possible D gene (6 bases). This CDR3 has 15 amino acids. CDR1 is GTSNPN and CDR2 is SVGIG in the germline V gene (reference sequence). The V end was cut by 1 base, the J end by 2 bases, with 12 bases between.

V is TRBV7-9 and J is TRBJ2-3; TRBD2 agrees at 7 bases. The V segment lost 0 bases and the J segment 0 bases; nucleotides outside the gene matches: 6. CDR3 length: 17 residues. Germline V gene sequence: CDR1 SEHNR, CDR2 FQNEAQ (reference sequence). This chain's CDR3 is CASSLAQASGSTDTQYF. Written as DNA, the CDR3 is TGTGCCAGCAGCTTAGCCCAGGCTAGCGGTAGCACAGATACGCAGTATTTT.

In its sample, this clone was seen many times. The J gene is TRBJ1-6, the V gene TRBV19; D unclear. The germline V and J ends were trimmed by 5 bases and 7 bases, with 12 bases remaining between them. Germline V gene sequence: CDR1 LNHDA, CDR2 SQIVND (reference sequence). The CDR3 extends over 14 amino acids. CDR3 nucleotides: TGTGCCAGTAGTTTCGGGGTTCAAAATTCACCCCTCCACTTT. Protein sequence: CASSFGVQNSPLHF. Filled out from reference TRBV19 and TRBJ1-6, the complete variable domain reads DGGITQSPKYLFRKEGQNVTLSCEQNLNHDAMYWYRQDPGQGLRLIYYSQIVNDFQKGDIAEGYSVSREKKESFPLTVTSAQKNPTAFYLCASSFGVQNSPLHFGNGTRLTVT.

The chain has TRBV4-3 and TRBJ1-1; D not certain. CDR3 length equals 13 residues. V lost 0 bases and J 5 bases, leaving 7 bases between the germline ends. Per germline, CDR1 LGHNA and CDR2 YSLEER. CDR3 DNA: TGCGCCAGCAGCCAAGATAAAGGGACTGAAGCTTTCTTT. Its protein product is CASSQDKGTEAFF.

The chain links TRBV4-1 to TRBJ1-1, with D possibly being TRBD1 (6 bases). Germline V gene data show CDR1 as MGHRA and CDR2 as YSYEKL. Deletions cut 4 bases from V and 1 base from J, with 10 bases between. The CDR3 length is 14 residues. CDR3 sequence (DNA): TGCGCCAGCAGCCGACTACAGGGGAACACTGAAGCTTTCTTT. As protein: CASSRLQGNTEAFF.